The entry below describes one T cell receptor beta chain. Its antigen is as yet unknown. This entry is derived from a study of T cells in localized non-small cell lung cancer. General study points: Adjacent lung was found to contain a median approximately 60 of the top 100 tumor clones. As only one tumor region underwent sequencing, heterogeneity remains possible.

The CDR3 runs to 15 residues. V gave up 4 bases and J gave up 0 bases; unmatched junction bases: 5. CDR1 is SGHTA and CDR2 is FQGNSA in the germline V gene. Using immunoSEQ multiplex PCR, the repertoire was profiled, and TCRdb retains in-frame clones only, with some absent. The sample includes tens of thousands of clones, roughly 80% of them seen just once. The chain recombines TRBV7-2 with TRBJ2-7; 8 nucleotides align to TRBD2. The sample in question was PBMCs, obtained before any cancer treatment. The sequence was obtained from a man between 40 and 70 years old with stage II lung adenocarcinoma. For the CDR3, the DNA is TGTGCCAGCAGCTCCATAGCGGGGTCCTCCTACGAGCAGTACTTC. Translation: CASSSIAGSSYEQYF.